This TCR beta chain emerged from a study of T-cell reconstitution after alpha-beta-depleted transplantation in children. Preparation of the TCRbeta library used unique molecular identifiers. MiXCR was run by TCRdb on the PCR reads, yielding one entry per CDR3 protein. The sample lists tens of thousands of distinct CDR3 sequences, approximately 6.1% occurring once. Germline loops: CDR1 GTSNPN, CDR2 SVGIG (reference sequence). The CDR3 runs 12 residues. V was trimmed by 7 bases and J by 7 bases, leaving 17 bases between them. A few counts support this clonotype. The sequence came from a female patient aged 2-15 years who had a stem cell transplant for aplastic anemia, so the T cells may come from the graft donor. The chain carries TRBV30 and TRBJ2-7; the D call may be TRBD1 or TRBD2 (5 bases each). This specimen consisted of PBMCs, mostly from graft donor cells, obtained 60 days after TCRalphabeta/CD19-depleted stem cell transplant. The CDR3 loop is CAYATTREEQYF. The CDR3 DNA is TGTGCCTATGCTACTACCAGGGAGGAGCAGTACTTC.